The 11 T cell receptor beta chains presented below share a single source sample, sequenced in a study of T cells after yellow fever vaccination. MiXCR was run by TCRdb on the 5' RACE reads, yielding one entry per CDR3 protein. Found here are about 360,000 distinct CDR3 sequences, roughly 6.1% of them singletons; the top ten hold 14% to 15%. The sequencing used PBMCs, collected 5 days after the yellow fever booster vaccination. These receptors were obtained from a man aged 25 to 45 who received the YFV17D yellow fever vaccine.

At least ten counts were recorded for this clonotype. The chain employs TRBV3-1 and TRBJ2-1; TRBD2 aligns across 7 bases. The junction had 4 bases not matched to a gene; V was cut back by 1 base and J by 1 base. Germline CDR1 reads LGHDT; CDR2 reads YNNKEL (reference sequence). The CDR3 extends over 16 amino acids. In DNA form, the CDR3 reads TGTGCCAGCAGCCAAGTAGCGGGCATTTCCTACAATGAGCAGTTCTTC. Protein product: CASSQVAGISYNEQFF.

This clonotype was counted at least ten times. The V call is TRBV11-2, the J call TRBJ2-1; 7 bases line up with TRBD1. Germline lookup yields CDR1 SGHAT and CDR2 FQNNGV. The CDR3 is 19 amino acids. V lost 4 bases, J lost 1 base, and 16 bases stayed unmatched. The CDR3 bases are TGTGCCAGCAGCTCGCTCTTGGGGCAGGGGGTAGGGTCCTACAATGAGCAGTTCTTC. This gives the protein CASSSLLGQGVGSYNEQFF. Full variable domain (rest looked up from reference TRBV11-2 and TRBJ2-1): EAGVAQSPRYKIIEKRQSVAFWCNPISGHATLYWYQQILGQGPKLLIQFQNNGVVDDSQLPKDRFSAERLKGVDSTLKIQPAKLEDSAVYLCASSSLLGQGVGSYNEQFFGPGTRLTVL.

This clonotype was seen repeatedly, ten times or more. The chain uses TRBV20-1 and TRBJ1-2, with a possible D match to TRBD1 (6 bases). V was clipped by 2 bases and J by 2 bases, with 9 bases between them. The CDR3 has 13 residues. The germline V gene has CDR1 DFQATT and CDR2 SNEGSKA (reference sequence). The CDR3 DNA is TGCAGTGCTAGATTCACAGGGAACTATGGCTACACCTTC. It translates to CSARFTGNYGYTF.

This clonotype occurred many times. V and J are TRBV20-1 and TRBJ2-1; 14 nucleotides match TRBD2. The V and J ends lost 5 bases and 13 bases, in that order; junction bases with no gene match: 10. The CDR3 covers 14 residues. Germline V gives CDR1 DFQATT, CDR2 SNEGSKA (reference sequence). CDR3 amino acids: CSAPRTSGRPYQFF. CDR3 in DNA: TGCAGTGCTCCCCGGACTAGCGGGAGGCCCTACCAGTTCTTC.

The table lists this clonotype with a few counts. At one of its ends the junction is not consistent with the germline gene, which may arise from a read error. J is TRBJ2-2 and V is TRBV20-1; TRBD2 matches at 13 bases. The germline gives CDR1 DFQATT, CDR2 SNEGSKA (reference sequence). The CDR3 is made up of 17 amino acids. The CDR3 region is CCARGGGLAGNTGELFF. The CDR3 region has the DNA TGCTGTGCTAGAGGAGGGGGACTAGCGGGAAACACCGGGGAGCTGTTTTTT.

This clonotype was observed many times. The V gene is TRBV27, the J gene TRBJ2-6; D remains ambiguous. This CDR3 is 12 amino acids long. Germline CDR1 and CDR2: MNHEY and SMNVEV (reference sequence). The V end was cut by 10 bases, the J end by 2 bases, with 6 bases between. The CDR3 here is CAILTGANVLTF. CDR3 in DNA: TGTGCCATCCTGACTGGGGCCAACGTCCTGACTTTC.

V usage is TRBV18 and J usage is TRBJ1-1, with 8 bases identical to TRBD1. Germline CDR1 KGHSH, CDR2 LQKENI. V was clipped by 7 bases and J by 3 bases; unmatched bases: 4. The CDR3 totals 13 residues. The CDR3 DNA is TGTGCCAGCTTACAGGGGGGCCACACTGAAGCTTTCTTT. Residues: CASLQGGHTEAFF.

The chain uses TRBV6-2 or TRBV6-3 and TRBJ2-1, with 13 nucleotides matching TRBD2. Trimming removed 2 bases from V and 0 bases from J; junction bases left unmatched: 4. From germline, CDR1 is MNHEY and CDR2 SVGEGT. This CDR3 contains 18 residues. CDR3 DNA: TGTGCCAGCAGTTACCCACTAGCGGGAGGGAGCTCCTACAATGAGCAGTTCTTC. This gives the protein CASSYPLAGGSSYNEQFF.

The chain uses TRBV4-3 and TRBJ2-3, with D possibly being TRBD1 (6 bases). V was clipped by 2 bases and J by 2 bases, with 14 bases between them. The germline V gene encodes CDR1 LGHNA and CDR2 YSLEER. CDR3 size: 16 residues. The CDR3, as DNA: TGCGCCAGCAGCCAACACCCAGGGGCCGCCACAGATACGCAGTATTTT. Its translation is CASSQHPGAATDTQYF.

This clonotype has more than one count but fewer than ten. The chain recombines TRBV7-3 with TRBJ2-7, with 13 bases matching TRBD2. This CDR3 spans 14 amino acids. V dropped 5 bases and J dropped 6; count of bases not matched to a gene: 4. From germline, CDR1 is SGHTA and CDR2 FQGTGA. The CDR3, as DNA: TGTGCCAGCAGCGAACTAGCGGGAGGGGTCGAGCAGTACTTC. Translation gives CASSELAGGVEQYF.

This clonotype occurred many times. The chain couples TRBV10-3 to TRBJ2-7, with TRBD1 identical over 9 bases. With V trimmed by 6 bases and J by 7 bases, 7 bases remained unmatched. Germline loops: CDR1 ENHRY, CDR2 SYGVKD. There are 13 residues in the CDR3. CDR3 residues: CAISPDRGGEQYF. The CDR3 nucleotides are TGTGCCATCAGCCCGGACAGGGGCGGTGAGCAGTACTTC.